The source of this T cell receptor beta chain is a study of blood T cell repertoires in COVID-19. About the research overall: From T cells, B-cell-depleted T cells, or PBMCs came the material, which was cDNA or gDNA.

Repertoires were generated with immunoSEQ multiplex PCR, while TCRdb's copy carries only in-frame clones and drops some. In the table there are 120,000 to 150,000 clones, roughly 82% of which are singletons. The sequenced sample was peripheral blood. The TCR sequence derives from a human donor in a cohort sampled during active COVID-19.

The CDR3 DNA follows: TGTGCCAGCAGCTCAAGTGGACAGAGCACAGATACGCAGTATTTT. This sequence encodes CASSSSGQSTDTQYF. The chain joins TRBV9 to TRBJ2-3; D might be TRBD1 (6 bases). V was shortened by 4 bases and J by 0 bases, with 12 bases between the two germline ends. CDR3 length: 15 residues. Germline CDR1 SGDLS, CDR2 YYNGEE. Full variable domain (remainder filled in from reference TRBV9 and TRBJ2-3): DSGVTQTPKHLITATGQRVTLRCSPRSGDLSVYWYQQSLDQGLQFLIQYYNGEERAKGNILERFSAQQFPDLHSELNLSSLELGDSALYFCASSSSGQSTDTQYFGPGTRLTVL.